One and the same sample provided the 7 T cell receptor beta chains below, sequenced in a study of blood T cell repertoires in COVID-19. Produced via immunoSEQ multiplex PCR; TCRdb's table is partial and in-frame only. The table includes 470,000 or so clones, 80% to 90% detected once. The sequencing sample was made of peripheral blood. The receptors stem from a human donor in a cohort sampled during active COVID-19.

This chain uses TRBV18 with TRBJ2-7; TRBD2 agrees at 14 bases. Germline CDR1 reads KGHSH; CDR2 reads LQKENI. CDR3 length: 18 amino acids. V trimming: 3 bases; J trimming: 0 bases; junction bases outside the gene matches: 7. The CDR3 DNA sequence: TGTGCCAGCTCACCTAGTCCCGGGACTAGCGGGAGCTCCTACGAGCAGTACTTC. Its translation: CASSPSPGTSGSSYEQYF.

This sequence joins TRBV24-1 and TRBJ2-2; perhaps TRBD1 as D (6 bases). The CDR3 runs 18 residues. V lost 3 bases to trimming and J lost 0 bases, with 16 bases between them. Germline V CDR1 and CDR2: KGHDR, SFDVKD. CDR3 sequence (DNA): TGTGCCACCAGTGATGGAACAGGGTATCACGCGAACACCGGGGAGCTGTTTTTT. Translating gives CATSDGTGYHANTGELFF.

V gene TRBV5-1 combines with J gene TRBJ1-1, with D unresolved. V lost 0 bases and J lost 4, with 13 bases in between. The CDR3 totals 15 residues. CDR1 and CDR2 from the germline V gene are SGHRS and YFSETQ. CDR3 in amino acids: CASSLGPQVGTEAFF. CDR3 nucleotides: TGCGCCAGCAGCTTGGGTCCCCAGGTGGGCACTGAAGCTTTCTTT.

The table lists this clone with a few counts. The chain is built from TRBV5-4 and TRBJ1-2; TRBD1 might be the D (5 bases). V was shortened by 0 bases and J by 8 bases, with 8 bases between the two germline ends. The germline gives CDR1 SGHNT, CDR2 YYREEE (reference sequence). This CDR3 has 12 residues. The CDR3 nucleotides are TGTGCCAGCAGCTTGGACAGGTTCGGCTACACCTTC. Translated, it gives CASSLDRFGYTF.

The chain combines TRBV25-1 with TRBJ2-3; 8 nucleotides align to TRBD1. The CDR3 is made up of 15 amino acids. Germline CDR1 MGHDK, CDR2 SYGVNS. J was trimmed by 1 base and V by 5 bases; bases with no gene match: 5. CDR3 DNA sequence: TGTGCCAGCAGTTCGACAGGGGATGGCACAGATACGCAGTATTTT. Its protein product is CASSSTGDGTDTQYF.

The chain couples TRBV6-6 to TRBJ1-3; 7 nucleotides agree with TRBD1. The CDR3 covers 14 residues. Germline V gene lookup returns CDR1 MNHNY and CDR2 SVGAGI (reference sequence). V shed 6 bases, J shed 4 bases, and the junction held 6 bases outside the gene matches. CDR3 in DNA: TGTGCCAGCAGCCTTGGACAGGTGGGAAACACCATATATTTT. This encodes CASSLGQVGNTIYF.

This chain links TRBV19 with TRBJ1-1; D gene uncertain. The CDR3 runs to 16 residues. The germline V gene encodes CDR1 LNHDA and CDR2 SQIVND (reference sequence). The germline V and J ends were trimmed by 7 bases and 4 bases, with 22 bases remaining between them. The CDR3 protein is CASKANGLNSGTEAFF. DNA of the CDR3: TGTGCCAGTAAGGCAAATGGACTGAATTCGGGCACTGAAGCTTTCTTT.